This T cell receptor beta chain was identified during a study of T cells after yellow fever vaccination. Whole-study findings and limits: FACS-sorted repertoires could contain abundant clonotypes contaminating from the bulk population. Weaker overall was a secondary response that nonetheless peaked faster, on day 5 versus 15.

TCRdb re-called the 5' RACE reads through MiXCR, storing one row per CDR3 protein. The repertoire holds some 300,000 distinct CDR3 sequences, with approximately 10% as singletons. Germline CDR1 SGHTA, CDR2 FQGNSA. The CDR3 spans 12 residues. V was shortened by 5 bases and J by 11 bases, with 15 bases between the two germline ends. A few counts support this clonotype. Its specificity is unknown. The sample here was CD4+ T cells sorted from PBMCs, taken 5 days after the yellow fever booster vaccination. The chain couples TRBV7-2 to TRBJ1-1; no clear D gene. The TCR sequence derives from a man younger than 35 who received the YFV17D yellow fever vaccine. The CDR3 is CASSPVGFGAFF. The CDR3 nucleotides are TGTGCCAGCAGCCCAGTAGGATTCGGGGCTTTCTTT.